This T cell receptor beta chain was identified in a study of molecular identifiers for immune sequencing clone quantification. Study conclusions and caveats: For effector cells, clones above 20 RNA copies held over 97% of molecules; for naive cells, under 1%. Among approximately 1 million naive cells, as was reported, spiked Jurkat TCR RNA from one cell was detectable.

In the case of this clonotype: The antigen remains undetermined. This may come from a read error, since a much larger clone is one base off.

This CDR3 has 12 amino acids. Germline-derived CDR1 and CDR2 are MDHEN and SYDVKM. The bulk TCR libraries were made with methods described before and with listed TCR primers. TCRdb re-analysed the PCR reads in MiXCR, keeping a single row per CDR3 protein. The sample carries about 640,000 distinct CDR3 sequences, 15% to 20% recorded once. This chain joins TRBV28 and TRBJ1-5; D gene unclear. Sequenced sample: naive CD8+ T cells from blood, with Jurkat cell RNA spiked in. Subset reported: FACS-sorted CD8+CD4-CCR7+CD45RA+ naive T cells. The sequence was collected from a human donor in good health. Some libraries in this study had Jurkat cell RNA spiked in. The CDR3 DNA sequence: TGTGCCAGCGGTCCTAACAATCTGCCCCAGCATTTT. Residues: CASGPNNLPQHF.